This record looks at one T cell receptor beta chain sequence and its context. Its antigen specificity is not known. Base qualities are not provided; no much larger clone lies one nucleotide away. These data belong to a study of cytomegalovirus exposure and HLA in healthy donors (dated by TCRdb to 2016 to 2017). Broadly, across the study: An earlier analysis of 587 of the donors reported roughly 270 Gb of sequence data and roughly 110 million unique TCR beta sequences from 150 million to 200 million T cells. About 310 gigabases of sequencing data and approximately 93 million unique TCR sequences were included in an early release covering roughly 700 HLA-typed donors. Of the roughly 410 genotyped donors, roughly 76% were placed in the genetic ancestry cluster associated with self-reported Caucasian donors. The study aimed to test whether cataloging public T cell receptors could reveal signatures of past pathogen exposure. Using immunosequencing, the study profiled T cell repertoires from 666 subjects and related those repertoires to cytomegalovirus serostatus. In addition to the first cohort of 650 to 800 subjects, a separate validation cohort of 130 or so different subjects was used. To predict cytomegalovirus infection status, the study combined high-throughput TCR immunosequencing, statistical association of individual TCRs with disease status, and machine learning. A later analysis re-analyzed previously published TCR beta repertoires from several hundred donors and added high-resolution HLA genotyping to study TCR occurrence patterns. The later analysis used no new phenotypic data to find candidate immune exposures, relying instead on TCR beta sequences and their occurrence across donors. An earlier analysis of about 600 of the donors used high-throughput TCR beta sequencing to judge whether each TCR beta V gene segment behaved as functional or pseudogenic. Donor age, sex, ethnicity and CMV serostatus were compiled together with the repertoire data. Genome-wide SNP genotypes for about three fifths of the roughly 700 donors were used in a later genetic analysis, which treated that subset as a discovery cohort. Every discovery cohort repertoire had been produced on one sequencing platform. HLA typing covered class I and class II loci at four-digit resolution. Typing coverage varied by locus: 629-630 donors for A, B, C, DRB1 and DQB1; approximately 500 for DQA1; 600 to 610 for DPA1; 400 to 480 for DPB1. Roughly five DR-DQ haplotypes were treated as single units for association and clustering because of strong linkage in the cohort. Across around 400 genotyped donors of the cohort, an average of approximately 200,000 unique TCR beta nucleotide sequences per donor were sequenced, and around 19% of those sequences were non-productive. The paper's findings and limits, for the study overall: In the study, around 160 TCR beta chains were listed as associated with cytomegalovirus. A cluster of highly shared sequence variants was judged likely to be a technical artifact of the sequencing pipeline. Because some donors lacked HLA typing at each locus, the association tests relied only on the typed subset. A later genetic analysis associated a missense DCLRE1C variant with V-gene and J-gene trimming of TCR beta chains, and an independent cohort replicated the association. A few of the identified cytomegalovirus-associated TCR beta chains were confirmed in vitro to be specific for cytomegalovirus antigens. The authors suggested that the approach could potentially be generalized to other disease states and immunological phenotypes. An earlier analysis of around 500 of the donors showed that most TCR beta V segments appeared in productive rearrangements either about 90% or about 30% of the time, which broadly matched IMGT annotations. According to a later analysis, most CMV-associated TCR beta chains appeared to be HLA-restricted, and the HLA associations seemed to be driven largely by CMV exposure. A later analysis associated 16,951 TCR beta sequences with specific HLA alleles at a false discovery rate of 0.05. Correlated functional status among segregating V segments might be attributable to linkage disequilibrium, but an unknown experimental factor could not be ruled out. CMV serostatus was the only immune exposure information available for the cohort. In both the original and validation cohorts, the classifier was reported to diagnose cytomegalovirus status with high specificity and sensitivity. Because counts were too low, about 15 rarely observed V segments, including chromosome 9 orphons, were left out of the earlier analysis of 500 to 750 of the donors. The presence/absence analyses assumed that sequencing depth was roughly uniform across donors, and that assumption may not be true. In a later analysis, HLA-associated TCR beta chains showed more clonal expansion and lower generation probabilities than non-associated chains that were equally common. Several of the top co-occurrence clusters appeared to be linked to parvovirus B19, influenza, CMV and Epstein-Barr virus, according to a later analysis. According to a later analysis, TCR association rates differed among HLA loci, with DRB1 alleles showing the most associated TCRs and HLA-C alleles showing the fewest. A further reported finding was that TCR beta sequences accurately predicted the HLA-A and HLA-B alleles for most subjects in the first cohort. Only TCR beta chains were sequenced in this cohort, and the absence of alpha or paired-chain data limited detectable features. Most TCR sequences were seen in very few donors, while some public TCRs were found in many individuals. Compared with the approximately 710-donor mean, donors in an Asian-associated ancestry cluster had fewer N-insertions in productive TCRs, according to a later genetic analysis. Strong co-occurrence of HLA alleles, especially DR and DQ, made assigning TCR associations to individual alleles difficult.

The library relied on the immunoSEQ multiplex PCR assay. A mixture of 60 forward primers for TCR Vbeta segments and 13 reverse primers for TCR Jbeta segments was used in the multiplex PCR. The CDR3 region of rearranged TCR beta genes was amplified from genomic DNA by a multiplex PCR assay. On the Illumina HiSeq System, the amplified TCR beta libraries were sequenced as 87-base-pair reads. The study's processing was this. A later analysis counted about 80 million unique TCR beta chains across the 650 to 800 repertoires, and some 12 million of these chains were shared by at least two donors. To remove PCR and sequencing errors, raw reads were error-corrected and collapsed into unique sequences using a nearest-neighbor algorithm that merged closely related sequences. Alignment of CDR3 sequences to IMGT reference sequences was used to assign V, D and J gene segments. For a sequence to be retained, at least a six-nucleotide match to both a V gene segment and a J gene segment was required. A rearrangement counted as productive if the CDR3 had no stop codons and remained in frame with V and J, and every other rearrangement counted as non-productive. Following IMGT convention, CDR3 was defined as the stretch from the second conserved V-encoded cysteine up to the conserved J-encoded phenylalanine. The earlier analysis of a few hundred of the donors excluded any sequence lacking an unambiguous match to a single V gene segment. In an earlier analysis of several hundred of the donors, a V segment was called functional when productive rearrangements were above 56.7%, and segregating when the standard deviation between donors exceeded 5%. A statistical classification framework was built for diagnosing cytomegalovirus status from the catalog of TCR beta chain sequences. In a later analysis, V and J genes were assigned by comparing TCR nucleotide sequences against IMGT/GENE-DB human TR gene sequences. A later analysis assigned CDR3 sequences and most-parsimonious VDJ recombination scenarios with the TCRdist pipeline. In a later analysis, each TCR beta chain was defined by its CDR3 amino acid sequence together with its V-gene family, and reads lacking a unique V-gene family were excluded. To address suspected cross-contamination and a sequencing artifact, a later analysis removed approximately 600 highly shared, low-generation-probability nucleotide sequences. A later analysis calculated a clonal expansion index for each public chain from normalized within-repertoire ranks of inferred template counts. In a later analysis, generation probabilities were computed with a VDJ recombination model fitted to out-of-frame rearrangements, and the resulting probabilities were checked against IGoR. In a later analysis, hypergeometric tests were used to score TCR-TCR, TCR-HLA and TCR-CMV co-occurrence, with a repertoire-size bias correction applied to TCR pairs. To estimate false discovery rates, a later analysis permuted the HLA or CMV assignments 20 times. In a later analysis, co-occurring TCRs were grouped with DBSCAN, and TCRdist sequence similarity was added when clustering was performed within HLA-allele-positive subsets. Repertoires with fewer than 30,000 or more than 120,000 public chains were left out of co-occurrence clustering, as were a handful of repertoires with anomalous nucleotide sharing. TCRdb provides this immuneACCESS table in a form limited to in-frame rearrangements. Some clones are lacking; in checked studies, under half of them reflect an unresolved V gene, and why the rest are absent is not known. V, J and clone size are taken as reported in that table, and D and trimming were inferred from the DNA itself. Across this sample there are about 160,000 clones, with just under 80% seen only once. The biggest ten clones account for about a tenth of the sample.

In total, 630 or so healthy bone marrow donors made up the cohort. Cohort members were all nominally healthy when sampled, although unrecorded immune exposures were likely present. The donor tested CMV seropositive and was one of the 289 seropositive cohort members. A peripheral blood sample was provided by each donor, and peripheral blood mononuclear cells were used for TCR beta sequencing. The Qiagen DNeasy Blood Extraction Kit was used to extract genomic DNA from the blood cell samples. The sequence was collected from a man between 18 and 35 years old in good health and CMV-seropositive. Sequenced input: PBMCs.

The bases read TGTGCCAGCAGCTTAGGCCATGGGAGTTCGAACACCGGGGAGCTGTTTTTT. Protein translation: CASSLGHGSSNTGELFF. The chain employs TRBV13 and TRBJ2-2, with TRBD2 as a weak D call on 5 bases. Looking up the germline V gene (reference sequence) yields CDR1 PRHDT and CDR2 FYEKMQ. The cysteine opens and the phenylalanine closes a CDR3 of 17 amino acids. CDR3 DNA only is kept here, 51 bases in frame from base 1. V loses 0 bases, J loses 0 bases, and the germline ends lie 11 bases apart.